These 10 T cell receptor beta chains share one sample of origin, sequenced in a study of T cell responses to AZD1222 COVID-19 vaccine. TCRdb's table, derived via immunoSEQ multiplex PCR, lists solely in-frame clones and lacks some. The data contain approximately 94,000 clones, 80% to 90% of them singletons. Sequenced here: peripheral blood, sampled on day 0 of AZD1222 vaccination. The receptors were sampled from an adult in good health.

The chain combines TRBV19 with TRBJ1-1; 7 positions agree with TRBD1. The CDR3 covers 15 residues. V dropped 5 bases and J dropped 2; count of bases not matched to a gene: 8. Germline CDR1 and CDR2: LNHDA and SQIVND (reference sequence). CDR3 sequence (DNA): TGTGCCAGTAGTCCCAGGGACAGCTTTAACACTGAAGCTTTCTTT. Its protein is CASSPRDSFNTEAFF.

This clone has more than one count but fewer than ten. Since the CDR3 does not end with the conserved phenylalanine or tryptophan, this likely comes from a read error. Because the CDR3's place on the DNA is in doubt, the DNA is left out and the CDR3 is given as listed by TCRdb. The V gene is TRBV7-7, the J gene TRBJ1-4. CDR1 and CDR2 (germline): SSHAT, FNYEAQ (reference sequence). Termini included, the CDR3 measures 10 amino acids. CDR3 loop: CASSYDLQGL.

The V and J genes are TRBV19 and TRBJ2-7; D is unclear. The CDR3 length is 14 residues. Trimming stripped 0 bases from V and 7 bases from J, with 13 bases between. CDR1 and CDR2 from the germline V gene are LNHDA and SQIVND (reference sequence). CDR3 protein: CASSIDATVREQYF. CDR3 nucleotides: TGTGCCAGTAGTATAGATGCCACAGTTCGGGAGCAGTACTTC. The whole variable domain, filled in from reference TRBV19 and TRBJ2-7, reads DGGITQSPKYLFRKEGQNVTLSCEQNLNHDAMYWYRQDPGQGLRLIYYSQIVNDFQKGDIAEGYSVSREKKESFPLTVTSAQKNPTAFYLCASSIDATVREQYFGPGTRLTVT.

This clone was detected a few times. The chain carries TRBV19 and TRBJ1-1, with no clear D. From germline, CDR1 is LNHDA and CDR2 SQIVND (reference sequence). V lost 7 bases and J 0 bases, leaving 12 bases between the germline ends. The CDR3 loop spans 14 amino acids. This CDR3 reads CASTPGRLNTEAFF. In DNA, the CDR3 is TGTGCCAGTACCCCCGGACGCCTGAACACTGAAGCTTTCTTT.

V is TRBV6-1 and J is TRBJ2-1, with D possibly being TRBD2 (5 bases). The germline V and J ends were trimmed by 1 base and 8 bases, with 12 bases remaining between them. The CDR3 spans 14 residues. From germline, CDR1 is MNHNS and CDR2 SASEGT. The chain's CDR3 is CASSEDSEWDEQFF. For the CDR3, the DNA is TGTGCCAGCAGTGAAGATAGCGAATGGGATGAGCAGTTCTTC.

This rearrangement joins TRBV2 to TRBJ2-3; 7 positions agree with TRBD2. With V trimmed by 3 bases and J by 2 bases, 5 bases remained unmatched. CDR1 is SNHLY and CDR2 is FYNNEI in the germline V gene. This CDR3 contains 15 residues. In nucleotides, the CDR3 is TGTGCCAGCAGTGAGGGCGGGGGACCCACAGATACGCAGTATTTT. Its translation is CASSEGGGPTDTQYF.

The DNA of the CDR3 is TGTGCCAGCAGTCCCACCGCCTCTGGAAACACCATATATTTT. Residues: CASSPTASGNTIYF. J is TRBJ1-3 and V is TRBV6-5; D gene uncertain. Trimming removed 5 bases at V and 0 bases at J, with 8 bases between. Per germline, CDR1 MNHEY and CDR2 SVGAGI. The CDR3 sequence is 14 residues long.

The V gene is TRBV3-1 (or the pseudogene TRBV3-2), the J gene TRBJ2-7, with 10 bases lining up with TRBD1. J was trimmed by 4 bases and V by 1 base; bases with no gene match: 4. The CDR3 spans 15 residues. Germline V lookup: CDR1 LGHDT, CDR2 YNNKEL (reference sequence). In DNA form, the CDR3 reads TGTGCCAGCAGCCAAGGCCCGGGACAGGGGTACGAGCAGTACTTC. Translation gives CASSQGPGQGYEQYF.

This clone was detected only a few times. The V call is TRBV5-1, the J call TRBJ1-2, with 8 bases fitting TRBD1. CDR1 is SGHRS, CDR2 YFSETQ, per germline. The CDR3 spans 14 residues. V dropped 4 bases and J dropped 7; count of bases not matched to a gene: 9. This CDR3 reads CASSPDREAGGYTF. In DNA form, the CDR3 reads TGCGCCAGCAGCCCGGACAGGGAGGCCGGTGGCTACACCTTC.

The genes are TRBV12-3 or TRBV12-4 and TRBJ2-7; D possibly corresponds to TRBD2 (6 bases). The CDR3 spans 12 residues. V was clipped by 2 bases and J by 6 bases, with 8 bases between them. The CDR3 DNA reads as TGTGCCAGCAGTTTAATGGAGGGCGAGCAGTACTTC. Encoded protein: CASSLMEGEQYF.